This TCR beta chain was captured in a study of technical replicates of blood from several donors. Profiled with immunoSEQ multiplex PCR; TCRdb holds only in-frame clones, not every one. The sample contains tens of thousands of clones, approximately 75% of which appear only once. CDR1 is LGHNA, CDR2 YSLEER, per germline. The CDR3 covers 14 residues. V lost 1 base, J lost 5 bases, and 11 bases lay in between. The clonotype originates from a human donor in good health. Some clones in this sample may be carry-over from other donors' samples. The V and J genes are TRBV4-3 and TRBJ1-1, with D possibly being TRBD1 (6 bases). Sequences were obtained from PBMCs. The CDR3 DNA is TGCGCCAGCAGCCAAGCCACAGGGATAACTGAAGCTTTCTTT. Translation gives CASSQATGITEAFF.